Following are 8 T cell receptor beta chains from one sample sequenced in a study of T cell repertoires in cytomegalovirus infection. Their antigens are not known. Using its own MiXCR run on the reads, TCRdb lists one record per CDR3 protein. Of about 500,000 distinct CDR3 sequences listed, 30% to 35% were seen once; the top ten hold about 17%. Sample: cultured PBMCs, taken from culture after CMV antigen stimulation. The receptors shown here come from a human donor in good health (CMV status not recorded). Some clones in this sample may be carry-over from other donors' samples.

This rearrangement joins TRBV27 to TRBJ2-1, with a possible D match to TRBD2 (7 bases). The V end lost 4 bases, the J end lost 1 base, and 17 bases lay between the germline ends. This CDR3 is 17 amino acids long. Germline values: CDR1 MNHEY, CDR2 SMNVEV (reference sequence). This chain's CDR3 is CASSSPLGRGSYNEQFF. The CDR3 DNA reads as TGTGCCAGCAGTTCCCCCCTAGGGAGGGGGTCCTACAATGAGCAGTTCTTC.

The chain employs TRBV20-1 and TRBJ2-3; 8 bases map to TRBD2. CDR1 DFQATT and CDR2 SNEGSKA come from the germline V gene (reference sequence). The CDR3 spans 13 residues. After removal of 8 bases from V and 3 bases from J, the junction contained 7 bases not matched to a gene. The DNA of the CDR3 is TGCAGTTATGAAGCGGGAGTTACAGATACGCAGTATTTT. It is translated as CSYEAGVTDTQYF.

The chain carries TRBV7-2 and TRBJ2-7; 8 bases map to TRBD2. Germline values: CDR1 SGHTA, CDR2 FQGNSA. The CDR3 consists of 15 residues. V shed 8 bases and J 3 bases; nucleotides not matched to a gene: 12. CDR3 loop: CASAGGVAGIYEQYF. CDR3 bases: TGTGCCAGCGCGGGAGGAGTAGCGGGAATCTACGAGCAGTACTTC.

For the CDR3, the DNA is TGCAGTGCTAGTTACGGGGGATTGAACACTGAAGCTTTCTTT. This sequence encodes CSASYGGLNTEAFF. This chain uses TRBV20-1 with TRBJ1-1; a weak D match, TRBD1 (5 bases). Trimming shortened V by 3 bases and J by 0 bases, and 11 bases separated the two germline ends. Germline CDR1 DFQATT, CDR2 SNEGSKA (reference sequence). The CDR3 is 14 residues long.

The V and J genes are TRBV6-5 and TRBJ1-4; 7 bases are a match to TRBD1. J was trimmed by 12 bases and V by 8 bases; bases with no gene match: 6. Germline CDR1 reads MNHEY; CDR2 reads SVGAGI. There are 11 residues in the CDR3. The CDR3 sequence: CASENQGELFF. The CDR3 region has the DNA TGTGCCAGCGAGAACCAGGGGGAACTGTTTTTT.

The rearrangement uses TRBV12-3 or TRBV12-4 and TRBJ2-1; D is perhaps TRBD1 (5 bases). Trimming took 0 bases from V and 5 from J, leaving 14 bases between them. The CDR3 is 16 amino acids. The CDR3 reads CASSLAGRPSNNEQFF. The CDR3 DNA sequence: TGTGCCAGCAGTTTAGCGGGGCGGCCTTCTAACAATGAGCAGTTCTTC.

The chain couples TRBV6-5 to TRBJ2-1; 13 bases are shared with TRBD2. This CDR3 contains 17 residues. The V segment lost 6 bases and the J segment 3 bases; nucleotides outside the gene matches: 8. CDR1 is MNHEY, CDR2 SVGAGI, per germline. The CDR3 is CASSNPGLAGVYNEQFF. CDR3 nucleotide sequence: TGTGCCAGCAGCAACCCCGGACTAGCGGGAGTCTACAATGAGCAGTTCTTC.

V is TRBV2 and J is TRBJ2-2, with 8 bases fitting TRBD1. Germline loops: CDR1 SNHLY, CDR2 FYNNEI. Trimming took 6 bases from V and 7 from J; bases not matched to a gene: 10. CDR3 size: 15 residues. For the CDR3, the DNA is TGTGCCAGCAGCCCCCGGACAGGGTATAGCGGGGAGCTGTTTTTT. This translates into CASSPRTGYSGELFF.